This paragraph reports one T cell receptor (beta chain). Method: immunoSEQ multiplex PCR; TCRdb's copy keeps in-frame clones and lacks some. The sample carries around 15,000 clones, around 71% recorded once. Blood cells were analyzed directly, without culture or expansion. The record originates from a study of neoadjuvant anti-PD-1 for oral cavity cancer. CDR1 and CDR2 from the germline V gene are SGHAT and FQNNGV. The CDR3 spans 18 residues. The germline V and J ends were trimmed by 8 bases and 1 base, with 26 bases remaining between them. The specimen was PBMCs, collected before nivolumab (anti-PD-1) treatment. The V and J genes are TRBV11-2 and TRBJ1-1, with a tentative D call TRBD1 (5 bases). The sequence derives from a person aged 35 to 85 with oral cavity squamous cell carcinoma. The CDR3 nucleotides read TGTGCCAGCTCTAGTGGCAGGGCCCTAACCCAGGGGAACACTGAAGCTTTCTTT. Amino acids: CASSSGRALTQGNTEAFF.